This T cell receptor (beta chain) was captured by sequencing in a study of T-cell reconstitution after alpha-beta-depleted transplantation in children. This clonotype was detected a few times. Unique molecular identifiers were used in preparing the TCRbeta library. A single record per CDR3 protein comes from TCRdb applying MiXCR to the PCR reads. The sample shows approximately 510,000 distinct CDR3 sequences, 18% of them seen only once. This CDR3 spans 13 amino acids. Between the trimmed V and J ends, which lost 5 bases and 6 bases, there was a span of 13 bases. Looked up from germline, CDR1 is SEHNR and CDR2 is FQNEAQ (reference sequence).

The chain couples TRBV7-9 to TRBJ1-1; maybe TRBD1 (6 bases). The receptor was derived from a human donor who donated a stem cell graft to a child with acute lymphoblastic leukemia. The specimen was PBMCs from the stem cell graft donor, collected from the stem cell graft. The CDR3 coding sequence is TGTGCCAGCAGCCCCCGGGGGGGCCCTGAAGCTTTCTTT. It is translated as CASSPRGGPEAFF.